The 25 T cell receptor beta chains listed next were all sequenced from one sample in a study of blood T cell repertoires in COVID-19. The data were produced by immunoSEQ multiplex PCR, yet TCRdb's version contains in-frame clones alone and is incomplete. The sample consists of hundreds of thousands of clones, about nine tenths of them appearing once. The material sequenced was peripheral blood. Receptors were obtained from a man aged 55 to 70 who had recovered from COVID-19.

The CDR3 spells CAIKGGARSDTQYF. In DNA, the CDR3 is TGTGCCATCAAGGGGGGGGCAAGGTCAGATACGCAGTATTTT. The chain combines TRBV28 with TRBJ2-3; tentative D call: TRBD2 (7 bases). There are 14 residues in the CDR3. The V gene's germline CDR1 is MDHEN and CDR2 SYDVKM. V shed 10 bases and J shed 4 bases, with 18 bases lying between them.

The chain carries TRBV4-1 and TRBJ2-3, with TRBD2 matching over 10 bases. The germline V gene encodes CDR1 MGHRA and CDR2 YSYEKL. The CDR3 has 16 amino acids. V dropped 0 bases and J dropped 2; count of bases not matched to a gene: 2. CDR3 nucleotide sequence: TGCGCCAGCAGCCAAGAACTAGCGGGATACACAGATACGCAGTATTTT. Its translation: CASSQELAGYTDTQYF.

V usage is TRBV18 and J usage is TRBJ1-1, with 8 bases matching TRBD1. This CDR3 spans 15 amino acids. V gave up 4 bases and J gave up 1 base; unmatched junction bases: 5. The germline gives CDR1 KGHSH, CDR2 LQKENI. CDR3 bases: TGTGCCAGCTCACTAATCGGGACAGGGAACACTGAAGCTTTCTTT. Its translation: CASSLIGTGNTEAFF.

The chain uses TRBV9 and TRBJ2-2; 10 bases fit TRBD2. The V gene end was trimmed by 0 bases and the J gene end by 1 base; junction bases not matched to a gene: 0. The CDR3 extends over 16 amino acids. Germline values: CDR1 SGDLS, CDR2 YYNGEE. In DNA, the CDR3 is TGTGCCAGCAGCGTAGGGACTAGCGGGAACACCGGGGAGCTGTTTTTT. It codes for CASSVGTSGNTGELFF.

J is TRBJ2-7 and V is TRBV5-5; 7 nucleotides match TRBD1. Per germline, CDR1 SGHKS and CDR2 YYEKEE (reference sequence). Trimming at V came to 3 bases and at J to 2 bases, leaving 8 bases not matched to a gene. The CDR3 has 15 amino acids. The CDR3 protein is CASSSRQGIAYEQYF. The CDR3 region has the DNA TGTGCCAGCAGCTCCCGACAGGGAATAGCCTACGAGCAGTACTTC.

V is TRBV27 and J is TRBJ2-7, with D tentatively TRBD1 (6 bases). V was pared by 2 bases and J by 0 bases, with 17 bases between. CDR1 and CDR2 from the germline V gene are MNHEY and SMNVEV (reference sequence). This CDR3 has 17 residues. CDR3 nucleotide sequence: TGTGCCAGCAGTTTACGGCCGGACAGACTCTTCTCCTACGAGCAGTACTTC. Translating gives CASSLRPDRLFSYEQYF.

V gene TRBV4-1 combines with J gene TRBJ2-1, with TRBD2 matching 9 bases. From germline, CDR1 is MGHRA and CDR2 YSYEKL. This CDR3 comprises 12 residues. V was clipped by 8 bases and J by 12 bases; unmatched bases: 8. This chain's CDR3 is CASASTSGWQFF. The CDR3 DNA reads as TGCGCCAGCGCCTCGACTAGCGGATGGCAGTTCTTC.

The chain joins TRBV5-1 to TRBJ2-7; D is perhaps TRBD1 (5 bases). Germline-derived CDR1 and CDR2 are SGHRS and YFSETQ. V was clipped by 1 base and J by 0 bases, with 14 bases between them. The CDR3 runs to 16 residues. This CDR3 reads CASSLSGQQSSYEQYF. CDR3 in DNA: TGCGCCAGCAGCTTGTCTGGACAACAGAGCTCCTACGAGCAGTACTTC.

This clone was observed once. This chain uses TRBV12-5 with TRBJ2-3; D is perhaps TRBD2 (5 bases). V was shortened by 1 base and J by 3 bases, with 5 bases between the two germline ends. Germline lookup yields CDR1 LGHNT and CDR2 FRNRAP. CDR3 length equals 13 residues. The CDR3 region has the DNA TGTGCTAGTGGTTTGGCGGGGACAGATACGCAGTATTTT. This codes for CASGLAGTDTQYF.

The chain is built from TRBV5-1 and TRBJ1-4; D remains unclear. The germline CDR1 and CDR2 sequences are SGHRS and YFSETQ. The CDR3 has 14 residues. The germline V and J ends were trimmed by 4 bases and 8 bases, with 15 bases remaining between them. The CDR3 coding sequence is TGCGCCAGCAGCCAAGACGCCGCTAGAGAAAAACTGTTTTTT. Translation gives CASSQDAAREKLFF.

The J gene is TRBJ2-7, the V gene TRBV7-2, with D unresolved. Germline lookup yields CDR1 SGHTA and CDR2 FQGNSA. Trimming removed 3 bases from V and 1 base from J, with 7 bases in between. There are 13 residues in the CDR3. The chain's CDR3 is CASSFIASYEQYF. CDR3 DNA: TGTGCCAGCAGCTTTATTGCGTCCTACGAGCAGTACTTC.

The chain employs TRBV12-5 and TRBJ2-1; 11 nucleotides line up with TRBD2. The CDR3 sequence is 14 residues long. V dropped 4 bases and J dropped 6; count of bases not matched to a gene: 2. Germline-derived CDR1 and CDR2 are LGHNT and FRNRAP. The DNA for the CDR3 is TGTGCTAGTGGTTCTAGCGGGGGGCGCAATGAGCAGTTCTTC. It encodes CASGSSGGRNEQFF.

The genes are TRBV7-7 and TRBJ2-2; TRBD2 aligns across 12 bases. The germline V gene encodes CDR1 SSHAT and CDR2 FNYEAQ (reference sequence). V was pared by 4 bases and J by 5 bases, with 8 bases of the junction left unmatched. The CDR3 runs to 17 residues. The CDR3: CASSSRLAGAWTGELFF. CDR3 nucleotide sequence: TGTGCCAGCAGCTCGAGACTAGCGGGGGCGTGGACCGGGGAGCTGTTTTTT.

The chain employs TRBV10-3 and TRBJ1-2; 7 bases match TRBD1. The V gene's germline CDR1 is ENHRY and CDR2 SYGVKD. J gave up 3 bases and V 10 bases, and 8 bases lay outside the gene matches. The CDR3 loop spans 13 amino acids. The CDR3 loop is CATHQTGDYGYTF. DNA of the CDR3: TGTGCCACCCACCAAACAGGGGACTATGGCTACACCTTC.

J is TRBJ1-1 and V is TRBV10-3; 9 positions agree with TRBD1. CDR1 and CDR2 (germline): ENHRY, SYGVKD. J lost 3 bases, V lost 6 bases, and 8 bases had no gene match. The CDR3 loop spans 15 amino acids. The CDR3 loop reads CAISVLRQGDTEAFF. The CDR3 bases are TGTGCCATCAGCGTACTTCGACAGGGGGACACTGAAGCTTTCTTT.

The chain joins TRBV2 to TRBJ1-2; D may be TRBD1 (6 bases). The V end lost 4 bases, the J end lost 9 bases, and 12 bases lay between the germline ends. Germline V gene lookup returns CDR1 SNHLY and CDR2 FYNNEI. The length of the CDR3 is 12 residues. The DNA for the CDR3 is TGTGCCAGCAGTGCGAACAGGGTCCGCTACACCTTC. Its translation is CASSANRVRYTF.

This chain joins TRBV28 and TRBJ2-5, with D perhaps matching TRBD2 (6 bases). Germline-derived CDR1 and CDR2 are MDHEN and SYDVKM. This CDR3 comprises 15 residues. V was cut by 4 bases and J by 5 bases, with 17 bases left in between. CDR3 sequence: CASSSGTGRLETQYF. DNA of the CDR3: TGTGCCAGCAGTTCCGGGACGGGGAGGTTGGAGACCCAGTACTTC. Filled out from reference TRBV28 and TRBJ2-5, the complete variable domain reads DVKVTQSSRYLVKRTGEKVFLECVQDMDHENMFWYRQDPGLGLRLIYFSYDVKMKEKGDIPEGYSVSREKKERFSLILESASTNQTSMYLCASSSGTGRLETQYFGPGTRLLVL.

This sequence joins TRBV7-2 and TRBJ1-5, with D tentatively TRBD1 (5 bases). This CDR3 region has 16 residues. In germline, CDR1 is SGHTA, CDR2 FQGNSA. V shed 5 bases and J shed 1 base, with 15 bases lying between them. For the CDR3, the DNA is TGTGCCAGCAGCCAATACACAGGAGTGAGCAATCAGCCCCAGCATTTT. Encoded protein: CASSQYTGVSNQPQHF.

The J gene is TRBJ2-2, the V gene TRBV24-1, with a weak D call TRBD2 (6 bases). The CDR3 contains 16 residues. The germline V gene encodes CDR1 KGHDR and CDR2 SFDVKD. Trimming took off 4 bases at V and 6 bases at J, with 17 bases between the two ends. The CDR3 sequence is CATSDHEGGYSGELFF. In nucleotides, the CDR3 is TGTGCCACCAGTGACCACGAAGGAGGGTATTCCGGGGAGCTGTTTTTT.

The chain has TRBV3-1 (or the pseudogene TRBV3-2) and TRBJ2-1; 8 bases agree with TRBD2. The CDR3 is 16 residues long. CDR1 is LGHDT and CDR2 is YNNKEL in the germline V gene (reference sequence). After removal of 0 bases from V and 5 bases from J, the junction contained 6 bases not matched to a gene. The CDR3 DNA is TGTGCCAGCAGCCAAGATGTAGCGGGGTGGAACAATGAGCAGTTCTTC. The encoded protein is CASSQDVAGWNNEQFF.

This clone was detected once. This rearrangement joins TRBV30 to TRBJ1-3; weak D call: TRBD1 (6 bases). CDR3 size: 14 residues. Germline CDR1 and CDR2: GTSNPN and SVGIG (reference sequence). Between the trimmed V and J ends, which lost 5 bases and 2 bases, there was a span of 13 bases. This CDR3 reads CAWAPAGAGNTIYF. As DNA, the CDR3 is TGTGCCTGGGCCCCCGCAGGGGCTGGAAACACCATATATTTT.

To note about this clone: The junction does not match germline at one end; this may be a read error. V usage is TRBV3-1 (or the pseudogene TRBV3-2) and J usage is TRBJ2-3; D unclear. Germline CDR1 is LGHDT and CDR2 is YNNKEL (reference sequence). This CDR3 has 13 residues. The CDR3 DNA reads TGTGCCAGCAGCCTTTTCCCAGAACCCATCAGGCATTTT. Translation: CASSLFPEPIRHF.

This CDR3 is CASSADEGAGAFF. The CDR3 DNA follows: TGTGCCAGCAGCGCAGACGAGGGGGCGGGAGCTTTCTTT. The chain uses TRBV9 and TRBJ1-1, with 7 bases lining up with TRBD1. Germline CDR1 SGDLS, CDR2 YYNGEE. With V trimmed by 3 bases and J by 10 bases, 9 bases remained unmatched. The CDR3 length is 13 residues.

The V and J genes are TRBV9 and TRBJ2-5; 10 bases map to TRBD2. Per the germline V gene, CDR1 is SGDLS and CDR2 is YYNGEE. Unmatched junction bases numbered 10, after V lost 0 bases and J lost 5 bases. The CDR3 is made up of 17 amino acids. CDR3 region: CASSVAPSGGLGETQYF. The CDR3 bases are TGTGCCAGCAGCGTAGCCCCTAGCGGGGGATTAGGGGAGACCCAGTACTTC.

The chain carries TRBV27 and TRBJ2-1, with TRBD2 as a possible D gene (5 bases). The CDR3 has 14 amino acids. Germline V gene lookup returns CDR1 MNHEY and CDR2 SMNVEV (reference sequence). V lost 1 base to trimming and J lost 6 bases, with 10 bases between them. The CDR3: CASSLFRGINEQFF. The DNA of the CDR3 is TGTGCCAGCAGTTTATTCCGAGGGATCAATGAGCAGTTCTTC.